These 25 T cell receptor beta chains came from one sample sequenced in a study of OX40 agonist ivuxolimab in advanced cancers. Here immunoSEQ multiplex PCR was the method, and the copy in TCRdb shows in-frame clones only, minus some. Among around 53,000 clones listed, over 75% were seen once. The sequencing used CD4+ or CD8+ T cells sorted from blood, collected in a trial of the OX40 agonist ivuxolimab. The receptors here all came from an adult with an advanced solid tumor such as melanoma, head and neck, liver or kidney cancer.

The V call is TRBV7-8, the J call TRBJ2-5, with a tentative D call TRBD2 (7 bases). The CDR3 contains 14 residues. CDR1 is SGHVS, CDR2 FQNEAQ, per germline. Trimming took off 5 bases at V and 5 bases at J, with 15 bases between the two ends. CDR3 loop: CASSPGGGTETQYF. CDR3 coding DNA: TGTGCCAGCAGCCCGGGGGGCGGGACGGAGACCCAGTACTTC.

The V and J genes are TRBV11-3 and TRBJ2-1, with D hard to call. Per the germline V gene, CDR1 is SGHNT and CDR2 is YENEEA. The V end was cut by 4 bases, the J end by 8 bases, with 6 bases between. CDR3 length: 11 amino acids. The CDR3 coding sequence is TGTGCCAGCAGCTCCCTCGATGAGCAGTTCTTC. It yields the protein CASSSLDEQFF.

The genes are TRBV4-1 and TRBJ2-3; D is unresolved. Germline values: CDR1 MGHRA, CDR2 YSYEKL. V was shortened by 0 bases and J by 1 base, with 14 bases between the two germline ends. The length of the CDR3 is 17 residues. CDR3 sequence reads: CASSQDQSADRTDTQYF. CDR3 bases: TGCGCCAGCAGCCAAGATCAATCCGCAGACCGCACAGATACGCAGTATTTT.

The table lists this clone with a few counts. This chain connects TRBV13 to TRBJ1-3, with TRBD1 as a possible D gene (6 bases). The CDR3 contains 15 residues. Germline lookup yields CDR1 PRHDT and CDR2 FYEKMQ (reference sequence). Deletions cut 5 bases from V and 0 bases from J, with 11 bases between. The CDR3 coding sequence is TGTGCCAGCAGCCCCGGACAGTACTCTGGAAACACCATATATTTT. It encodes CASSPGQYSGNTIYF.

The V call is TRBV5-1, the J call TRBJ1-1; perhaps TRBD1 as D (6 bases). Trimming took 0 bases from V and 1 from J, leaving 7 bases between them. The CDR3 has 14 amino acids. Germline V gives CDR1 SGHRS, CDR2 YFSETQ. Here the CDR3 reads CASSLATGNTEAFF. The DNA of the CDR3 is TGCGCCAGCAGCTTGGCGACAGGGAACACTGAAGCTTTCTTT.

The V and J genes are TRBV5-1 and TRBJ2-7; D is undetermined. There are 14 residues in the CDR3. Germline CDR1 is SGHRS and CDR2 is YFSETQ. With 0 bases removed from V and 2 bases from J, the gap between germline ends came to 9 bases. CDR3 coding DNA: TGCGCCAGCAGCTTGGAGGACGGACCCTACGAGCAGTACTTC. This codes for CASSLEDGPYEQYF. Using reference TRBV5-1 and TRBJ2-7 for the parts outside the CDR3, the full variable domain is KAGVTQTPRYLIKTRGQQVTLSCSPISGHRSVSWYQQTPGQGLQFLFEYFSETQRNKGNFPGRFSGRQFSNSRSEMNVSTLELGDSALYLCASSLEDGPYEQYFGPGTRLTVT.

This CDR3 reads CASRRTVTNEKLFF. Here the CDR3 DNA reads TGTGCCAGCAGGCGGACAGTCACTAATGAAAAACTGTTTTTT. J is TRBJ1-4 and V is TRBV27; tentative D call: TRBD1 (6 bases). V lost 6 bases and J lost 2, with 10 bases in between. From germline, CDR1 is MNHEY and CDR2 SMNVEV (reference sequence). This CDR3 has 14 amino acids.

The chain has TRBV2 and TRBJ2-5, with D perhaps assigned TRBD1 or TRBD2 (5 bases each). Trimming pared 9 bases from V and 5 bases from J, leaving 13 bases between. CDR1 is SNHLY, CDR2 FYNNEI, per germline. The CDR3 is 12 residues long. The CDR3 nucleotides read TGTGCCAGTTCAGGGACGGTGGAGACCCAGTACTTC. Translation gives CASSGTVETQYF. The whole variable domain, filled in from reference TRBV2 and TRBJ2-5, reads EPEVTQTPSHQVTQMGQEVILRCVPISNHLYFYWYRQILGQKVEFLVSFYNNEISEKSEIFDDQFSVERPDGSNFTLKIRSTKLEDSAMYFCASSGTVETQYFGPGTRLLVL.

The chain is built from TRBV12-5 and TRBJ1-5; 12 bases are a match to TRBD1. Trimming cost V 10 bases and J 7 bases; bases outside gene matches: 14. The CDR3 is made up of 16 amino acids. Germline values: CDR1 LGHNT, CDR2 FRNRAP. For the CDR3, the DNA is TGTGCTACCCGGATGGGCGGGACAGGGGGCGACCAGCCCCAGCATTTT. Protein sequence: CATRMGGTGGDQPQHF.

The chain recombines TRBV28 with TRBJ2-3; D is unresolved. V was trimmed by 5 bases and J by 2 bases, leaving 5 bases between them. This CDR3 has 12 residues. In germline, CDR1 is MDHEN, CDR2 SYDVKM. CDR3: CASSQDTDTQYF. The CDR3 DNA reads TGTGCCAGCAGTCAGGACACAGATACGCAGTATTTT.

The CDR3 is CASSLEDPWGNEQFF. The CDR3 nucleotides are TGCGCCAGCAGCTTGGAGGATCCCTGGGGCAATGAGCAGTTCTTC. The V and J genes are TRBV5-1 and TRBJ2-1; D is uncertain. The length of the CDR3 is 15 residues. Looked up from germline, CDR1 is SGHRS and CDR2 is YFSETQ. Trimming shortened V by 0 bases and J by 6 bases, and 13 bases separated the two germline ends.

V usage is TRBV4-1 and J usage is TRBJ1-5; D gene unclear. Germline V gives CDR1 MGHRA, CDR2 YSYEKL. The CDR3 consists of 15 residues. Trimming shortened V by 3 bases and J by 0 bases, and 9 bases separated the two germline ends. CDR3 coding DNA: TGCGCCAGCAGCCAGGAGGGTTATAGCAATCAGCCCCAGCATTTT. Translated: CASSQEGYSNQPQHF.

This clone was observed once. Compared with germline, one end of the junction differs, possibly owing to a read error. The CDR3 sequence: CASSLHGQSDF. CDR3 DNA sequence: TGTGCCAGCAGTCTTCACGGACAGTCGGACTTC. This chain connects TRBV6-1 to TRBJ1-2; a weak D match, TRBD1 (6 bases). The germline gives CDR1 MNHNS, CDR2 SASEGT. The CDR3 extends over 11 amino acids.

The CDR3 sequence is CASSPTENNEQFF. CDR3 coding DNA: TGTGCCAGCAGCCCTACCGAAAACAATGAGCAGTTCTTC. The chain couples TRBV28 to TRBJ2-1; D unresolved. Germline CDR1 MDHEN, CDR2 SYDVKM. The V end lost 6 bases, the J end lost 5 bases, and 11 bases lay between the germline ends. This CDR3 contains 13 residues.

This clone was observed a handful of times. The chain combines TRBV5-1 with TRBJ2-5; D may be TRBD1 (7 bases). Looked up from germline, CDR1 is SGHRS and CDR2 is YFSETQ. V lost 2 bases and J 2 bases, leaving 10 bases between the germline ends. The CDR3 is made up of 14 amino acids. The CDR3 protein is CASSLQGRQETQYF. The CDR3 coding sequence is TGCGCCAGCAGCTTACAGGGGAGGCAAGAGACCCAGTACTTC.

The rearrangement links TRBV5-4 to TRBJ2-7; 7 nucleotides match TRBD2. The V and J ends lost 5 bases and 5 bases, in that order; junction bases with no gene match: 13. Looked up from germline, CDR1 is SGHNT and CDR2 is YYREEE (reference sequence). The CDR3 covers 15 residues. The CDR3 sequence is CASRGLGAGVNEQYF. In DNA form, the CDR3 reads TGTGCCAGCAGGGGACTGGGTGCGGGAGTGAACGAGCAGTACTTC.

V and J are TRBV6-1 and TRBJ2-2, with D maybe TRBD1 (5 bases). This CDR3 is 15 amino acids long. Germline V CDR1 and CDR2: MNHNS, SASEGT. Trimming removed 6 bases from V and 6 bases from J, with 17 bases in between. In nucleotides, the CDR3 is TGTGCCAGCAGCCGTGCTGCAGGGTGGCCCGGGGAGCTGTTTTTT. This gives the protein CASSRAAGWPGELFF.

The CDR3 DNA reads as TGTGCCAGCAGCCAGCGGACAGGGAACCAAGAGACCCAGTACTTC. It encodes CASSQRTGNQETQYF. This chain links TRBV14 with TRBJ2-5, with TRBD1 identical over 8 bases. Germline loops: CDR1 SGHDN, CDR2 FVKESK. This CDR3 has 15 residues. Germline trimming cut 3 bases from V and 0 bases from J; bases unmatched to any gene: 3.

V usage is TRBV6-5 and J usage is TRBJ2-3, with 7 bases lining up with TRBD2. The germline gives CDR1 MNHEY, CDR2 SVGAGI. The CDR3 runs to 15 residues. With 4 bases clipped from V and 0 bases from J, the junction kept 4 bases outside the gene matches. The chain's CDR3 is CASSLGGGSTDTQYF. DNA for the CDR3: TGTGCCAGCAGTTTAGGCGGGGGTAGCACAGATACGCAGTATTTT.

DNA of the CDR3: TGCGCCAGCAGCTCCGGGACCCTGAAGGAGACCCAGTACTTC. Protein product: CASSSGTLKETQYF. The rearrangement joins TRBV5-1 to TRBJ2-5; D is tentatively TRBD1 or TRBD2 (5 bases each). V lost 3 bases and J lost 5, with 14 bases in between. CDR3 length: 14 residues. Per germline, CDR1 SGHRS and CDR2 YFSETQ.

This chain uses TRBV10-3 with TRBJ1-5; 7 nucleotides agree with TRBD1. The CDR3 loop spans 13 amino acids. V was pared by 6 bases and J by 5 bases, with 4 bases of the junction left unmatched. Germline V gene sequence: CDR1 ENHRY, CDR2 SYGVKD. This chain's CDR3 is CAISGTAYQPQHF. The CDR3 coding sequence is TGTGCCATCAGCGGGACAGCATATCAGCCCCAGCATTTT.

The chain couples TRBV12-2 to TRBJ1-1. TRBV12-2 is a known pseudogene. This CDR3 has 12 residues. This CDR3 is CACPIGRLGAFF. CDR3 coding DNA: TGTGCATGTCCTATCGGGCGCCTGGGAGCTTTCTTT.

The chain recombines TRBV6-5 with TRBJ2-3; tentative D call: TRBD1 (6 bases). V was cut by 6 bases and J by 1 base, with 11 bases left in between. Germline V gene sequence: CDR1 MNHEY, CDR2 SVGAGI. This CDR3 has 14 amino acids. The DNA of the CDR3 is TGTGCCAGCAGCTCCCGACAGGGCACAGATACGCAGTATTTT. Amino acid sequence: CASSSRQGTDTQYF.

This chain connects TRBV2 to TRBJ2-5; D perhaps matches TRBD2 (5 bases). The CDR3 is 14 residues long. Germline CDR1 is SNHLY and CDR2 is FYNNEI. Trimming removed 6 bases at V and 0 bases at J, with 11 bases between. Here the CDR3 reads CASRTNTYQETQYF. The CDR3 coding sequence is TGTGCCAGCAGGACTAACACGTACCAAGAGACCCAGTACTTC.

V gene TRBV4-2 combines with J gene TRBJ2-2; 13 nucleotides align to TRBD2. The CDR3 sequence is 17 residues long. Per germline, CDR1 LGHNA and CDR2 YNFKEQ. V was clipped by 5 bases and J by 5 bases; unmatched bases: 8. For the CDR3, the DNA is TGTGCCAGCAGCTTTGGACTAGCGGGAGTATCTACCGGGGAGCTGTTTTTT. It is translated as CASSFGLAGVSTGELFF.